The 20 T cell receptor beta chains below were found in one sample sequenced in a study of T cell repertoires in cytomegalovirus infection (dated by TCRdb to between 2018 and 2021). TCRdb names Illumina HiSeq 1500 as the instrument used. The public reads were quality trimmed at Q25 with fastp and then assembled into clones with MiXCR by TCRdb, keeping productive beta chains. For every CDR3 protein sequence, its rows merge into one entry that carries the most common genes and DNA. The sample yields about 470,000 distinct CDR3 sequences; about 42% were counted once. Roughly two fifths of the sample lies in the top ten. These TCRs' antigens remain unknown. The treatment or condition label here, explained by the study, means: in vitro stimulation with specific CMV peptide epitopes to enrich CMV-specific T cells. The sequences come from cultured PBMCs, collected from culture after CMV antigen stimulation. Source of these receptors: a human donor in good health (CMV status not recorded). Some clones in this sample may be carry-over from other donors' samples.

The table lists this clonotype with a few counts. The chain joins TRBV5-1 to TRBJ2-1, with 8 bases matching TRBD1. The V segment lost 4 bases and the J segment 0 bases; nucleotides outside the gene matches: 18. The CDR3 covers 20 residues. Germline V lookup: CDR1 SGHRS, CDR2 YFSETQ. CDR3 protein: CASSRGQVAKVFRSYNEQFF. For the CDR3, the DNA is TGCGCCAGCAGCCGGGGACAGGTGGCAAAGGTGTTTCGCTCCTACAATGAGCAGTTCTTC.

The V and J genes are TRBV10-3 and TRBJ2-7; D call uncertain. The CDR3 extends over 13 amino acids. Trimming removed 3 bases at V and 2 bases at J, with 8 bases between. Germline CDR1 ENHRY, CDR2 SYGVKD. CDR3 protein: CAISEGGTYEQYF. CDR3 nucleotide sequence: TGTGCCATCAGTGAAGGTGGGACCTACGAGCAGTACTTC.

The sample holds many counts of this clonotype. This chain connects TRBV7-2 to TRBJ2-2, with a tentative D call TRBD2 (7 bases). CDR1 and CDR2 from the germline V gene are SGHTA and FQGNSA. V lost 5 bases, J lost 4 bases, and 14 bases lay in between. This CDR3 contains 15 residues. CDR3 bases: TGTGCCAGCAGCCTGAAGGGGGGGGGCACCGGGGAGCTGTTTTTT. Translating gives CASSLKGGGTGELFF.

The table lists this clonotype with a few counts. The chain is built from TRBV6-5 and TRBJ2-7, with 9 bases identical to TRBD2. V was pared by 0 bases and J by 1 base, with 4 bases of the junction left unmatched. The CDR3 covers 16 residues. Germline V gene sequence: CDR1 MNHEY, CDR2 SVGAGI. CDR3 sequence: CASSYSAAGGSYEQYF. The CDR3 bases are TGTGCCAGCAGTTACTCGGCTGCGGGAGGGTCCTACGAGCAGTACTTC.

The chain uses TRBV7-4 and TRBJ2-1, with 13 bases lining up with TRBD2. The CDR3 loop spans 20 amino acids. CDR1 and CDR2 from the germline V gene are SGHVT and SQSDAQ. Unmatched junction bases numbered 18, after V lost 6 bases and J lost 4 bases. For the CDR3, the DNA is TGTGCCAGCAGACGGGCCCCTACTAGCGGGAGGGCCATGGGGTACAATGAGCAGTTCTTC. It encodes CASRRAPTSGRAMGYNEQFF.

The V call is TRBV6-1, the J call TRBJ1-5; D is unresolved. The length of the CDR3 is 13 residues. V lost 1 base to trimming and J lost 6 bases, with 7 bases between them. CDR1 is MNHNS, CDR2 SASEGT, per germline. CDR3 region: CASSEGEVQPQHF. The CDR3 DNA sequence: TGTGCCAGCAGTGAAGGGGAAGTTCAGCCCCAGCATTTT.

The chain recombines TRBV5-6 with TRBJ1-2, with TRBD1 matching over 7 bases. The CDR3 runs 15 residues. The V gene end was trimmed by 0 bases and the J gene end by 5 bases; junction bases not matched to a gene: 7. In germline, CDR1 is SGHDT, CDR2 YYEEEE. CDR3 loop: CASSLVGDREYGYTF. CDR3 nucleotides: TGTGCCAGCAGCTTGGTGGGAGACAGGGAGTATGGCTACACCTTC.

This chain uses TRBV10-3 with TRBJ2-1, with D tentatively TRBD1 or TRBD2 (7 bases each). The V end lost 3 bases, the J end lost 4 bases, and 16 bases lay between the germline ends. Germline lookup yields CDR1 ENHRY and CDR2 SYGVKD. The CDR3 has 16 residues. The chain's CDR3 is CAISDRNQGGYNEQFF. Here the CDR3 DNA reads TGTGCCATCAGTGATAGAAATCAGGGGGGGTACAATGAGCAGTTCTTC.

The chain recombines TRBV20-1 with TRBJ1-1; 9 nucleotides agree with TRBD1. The junction had 9 bases not matched to a gene; V was cut back by 0 bases and J by 4 bases. The CDR3 runs to 16 residues. Germline CDR1 DFQATT, CDR2 SNEGSKA (reference sequence). As DNA, the CDR3 is TGCAGTGCTAGAGATCCCAACAGGGGGCTCGGCACTGAAGCTTTCTTT. This gives the protein CSARDPNRGLGTEAFF.

The chain combines TRBV3-1 with TRBJ2-1, with D unclear. The CDR3 runs 17 residues. Germline lookup yields CDR1 LGHDT and CDR2 YNNKEL (reference sequence). The V end lost 0 bases, the J end lost 2 bases, and 14 bases lay between the germline ends. CDR3 DNA sequence: TGTGCCAGCAGCCAAGAAATTCCGGGTCCGACCTACAATGAGCAGTTCTTC. It encodes CASSQEIPGPTYNEQFF.

The chain joins TRBV7-9 to TRBJ2-5, with no clear D. The CDR3 is made up of 11 amino acids. Between the trimmed V and J ends, which lost 1 base and 13 bases, there was a span of 10 bases. In germline, CDR1 is SEHNR, CDR2 FQNEAQ (reference sequence). CDR3 sequence: CASSLVGSLYF. The CDR3 nucleotides are TGTGCCAGCAGCTTAGTCGGGTCCTTGTACTTC.

CDR3 in amino acids: CASRTSGDNTF. The CDR3 coding sequence is TGTGCCAGCAGGACTTCAGGGGATAACACCTTC. The chain employs TRBV12-3 or TRBV12-4 and TRBJ1-2, with a weak D call TRBD1 (6 bases). The germline V and J ends were trimmed by 6 bases and 12 bases, with 14 bases remaining between them. This CDR3 contains 11 residues.

This clonotype was observed a few times. The chain is built from TRBV7-6 and TRBJ2-1; unclear D gene. The CDR3 has 16 amino acids. Looked up from germline, CDR1 is SGHVS and CDR2 is FNYEAQ. V was shortened by 0 bases and J by 0 bases, with 9 bases between the two germline ends. CDR3 sequence reads: CASSLAYKSSYNEQFF. CDR3 coding DNA: TGTGCCAGCAGCTTAGCATACAAGAGCTCCTACAATGAGCAGTTCTTC.

V and J are TRBV24-1 and TRBJ2-2; D unresolved. The length of the CDR3 is 12 residues. Germline CDR1 KGHDR, CDR2 SFDVKD. Trimming removed 8 bases from V and 5 bases from J, with 8 bases in between. CDR3 sequence (DNA): TGTGCCACCACCAGTACAACCGGGGAGCTGTTTTTT. Its translation: CATTSTTGELFF.

The chain has TRBV7-2 and TRBJ2-7; 9 bases align to TRBD2. There are 21 residues in the CDR3. Looked up from germline, CDR1 is SGHTA and CDR2 is FQGNSA. The junction had 30 bases not matched to a gene; V was cut back by 5 bases and J by 7 bases. In DNA form, the CDR3 reads TGTGCCAGCAGCCAGCGGGGGGCGGGAGGGTCTCTCATCGGGGGTCTTGGGGAGCAGTACTTC. Protein sequence: CASSQRGAGGSLIGGLGEQYF.

This clonotype was seen a handful of times. The CDR3, as DNA: TGTGCCAGCAGTTTTTCTAGCGGGGGAACCTACGAGCAGTACTTC. It translates to CASSFSSGGTYEQYF. The chain links TRBV12-3 or TRBV12-4 to TRBJ2-7, with 10 bases that match TRBD2. Unmatched junction bases numbered 4, after V lost 3 bases and J lost 2 bases. This CDR3 has 15 amino acids.

The CDR3 DNA sequence: TGTGCCAGCAGCCCTGGGACTAGCGGGGCCACCGGGGAGCTGTTTTTT. As protein: CASSPGTSGATGELFF. The chain joins TRBV11-3 to TRBJ2-2, with 13 bases aligning to TRBD2. V lost 5 bases to trimming and J lost 4 bases; unmatched junction nucleotides: 4. This CDR3 has 16 amino acids. Looked up from germline, CDR1 is SGHNT and CDR2 is YENEEA.

This clonotype was seen more than once but under ten times. The V and J genes are TRBV6-1 and TRBJ2-2; a weak D match, TRBD2 (5 bases). Per germline, CDR1 MNHNS and CDR2 SASEGT. The CDR3 runs to 15 residues. V lost 8 bases and J 5 bases, leaving 18 bases between the germline ends. Here the CDR3 reads CASGRSDFGTGELFF. CDR3 bases: TGTGCCAGCGGTAGGTCGGACTTCGGTACCGGGGAGCTGTTTTTT.

This clonotype came up a few times. The V gene is TRBV7-2, the J gene TRBJ2-7; D is uncertain. CDR1 SGHTA and CDR2 FQGNSA come from the germline V gene. With 3 bases removed from V and 0 bases from J, the gap between germline ends came to 12 bases. The CDR3 has 15 amino acids. CDR3: CASSFASRSSYEQYF. The CDR3 nucleotides read TGTGCCAGCAGCTTTGCGTCCCGCAGCTCCTACGAGCAGTACTTC.

This clonotype was observed a handful of times. This chain uses TRBV6-2 or TRBV6-3 with TRBJ2-7; D might be TRBD1 (6 bases). The CDR3 has 13 residues. With 6 bases removed from V and 4 bases from J, the gap between germline ends came to 13 bases. The germline V gene encodes CDR1 MNHEY and CDR2 SVGEGT. The CDR3 region is CASSLIRGYEQYF. CDR3 bases: TGTGCCAGCAGCCTTATCAGGGGTTACGAGCAGTACTTC.